This record concerns one TCR beta chain sequence. Per the germline V gene, CDR1 is SGHRS and CDR2 is YFSETQ. V dropped 4 bases and J dropped 0; count of bases not matched to a gene: 15. The CDR3 spans 19 residues. Generated by immunoSEQ multiplex PCR, the TCRdb table keeps only in-frame clones and is missing some. The profile covers under 95,000 clones, with less than 95% appearing a single time and less than 0.25% taken by the ten largest. The data are from a study of technical replicates of blood from several donors. This clonotype was sampled from a human donor in good health. This sequence joins TRBV5-1 and TRBJ1-4, with 7 bases lining up with TRBD1. Sequences were obtained from T cells isolated from PBMCs. The CDR3 nucleotides are TGCGCCAGCAGCCCGGGCCTTGGGACAGCCTTTGCAACTAATGAAAAACTGTTTTTT. This translates into CASSPGLGTAFATNEKLFF.